This T cell receptor beta chain was identified in a study of blood T cell repertoires in COVID-19 (dated by TCRdb to about 2020). About the full investigation: Samples from collaborators originated in the United States, Italy and Spain and spanned both the acute and convalescent phases of COVID-19. The material from the prospective study consisted of cDNA or gDNA derived from T cells, B-cell-depleted T cells, or PBMCs. Subjects who had been exposed to COVID-19, were actively infected with it, or had recovered from it provided the deeply sampled blood TCRbeta repertoires that made up the dataset. The repertoires were released in a freely available public database intended as a resource for research on the immune response to SARS-CoV-2. Samples were obtained from the ongoing ImmuneRACE study (first 160 participants) and from 1,254 subjects provided by 6 global collaborators. Sample metadata almost always included a de-identified subject ID, COVID-19 status, age in years and sex. Where available, HLA class I and class II types were obtained from metadata supplied by the sample provider rather than from assay-based typing.

In regard to this clone: Its recognized antigen is unknown. No base quality information exists; no much larger clone differs at one position.

The immunoSEQ Assay, a bias-controlled multiplex PCR, was used to amplify TCRbeta CDR3 regions from genomic DNA. In the authors' own workflow: The number of nucleated cells in each sample was estimated from the amplification of reference gene primers within the assay. To quantify the absolute abundance of each unique TCRbeta CDR3 rearrangement, sequence reads were collapsed and filtered. For each sample, productive Simpson clonality was calculated as the square root of Simpson's diversity index across productive rearrangements. Here the immuneACCESS table is served through TCRdb, limited to in-frame sequences with V and J called. Missing clones are a known gap in these copies; in checked studies unresolved V genes cover under half, and the rest lacks a known reason. The V and J calls and clone size are taken from that table; D and trimming were inferred from the DNA. In this sample the table shows around 230,000 clones, approximately 83% of which occur a single time. The ten largest clones capture more than 25% of the sample.

Each collaborating institution followed its own protocols to collect whole blood in K2EDTA tubes. For TCRbeta analysis, collaborator samples were shipped as frozen whole blood, as isolated PBMCs, or as DNA extracted from either sample type. What the research found in general, with its limitations: Clinical and demographic metadata were provided uncurated, with the amount varying by source and participant.

The CDR3 contains 13 residues, cysteine and phenylalanine counted. Just CDR3 DNA is preserved here, 39 bases in frame from base 1. After removal of 0 bases from V and 8 bases from J, the junction retains 1 base not matched to a gene. From a lookup of the germline V gene (reference sequence), CDR1 and CDR2 are PRHDT and FYEKMQ. Sequenced sample: peripheral blood. This sequence was found in a man in his forties with acute or convalescent COVID-19. The rearranged chain carries TRBV13 and TRBJ2-1; TRBD1 matches 7 bases in the middle. The DNA sequence is as follows: TGTGCCAGCAGCTTAGGGCAGGGGGATGAGCAGTTCTTC. It encodes CASSLGQGDEQFF.